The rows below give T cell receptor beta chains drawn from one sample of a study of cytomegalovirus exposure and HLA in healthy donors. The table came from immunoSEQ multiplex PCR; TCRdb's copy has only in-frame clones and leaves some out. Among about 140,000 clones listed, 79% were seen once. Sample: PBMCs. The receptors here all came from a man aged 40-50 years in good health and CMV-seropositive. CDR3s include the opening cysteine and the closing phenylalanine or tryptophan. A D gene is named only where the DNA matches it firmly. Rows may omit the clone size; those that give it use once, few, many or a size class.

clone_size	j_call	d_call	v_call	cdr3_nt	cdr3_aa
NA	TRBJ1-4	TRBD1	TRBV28	TGTGCCAGCAGTGACCCGGGACAGGGGGCTGAAAAACTGTTTTTT	CASSDPGQGAEKLFF
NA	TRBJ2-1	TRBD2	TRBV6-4	TGTGCCAGCAGTGCGGTGCTAGCGGACTACAATGAGCAGTTCTTC	CASSAVLADYNEQFF
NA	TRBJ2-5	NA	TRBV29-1	TGCAGCGTTGATTTCGGGAAGACCCAGTACTTC	CSVDFGKTQYF
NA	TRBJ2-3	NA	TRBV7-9	TGTGCCAGCAGCTTAGGCAGGGGCACAGATACGCAGTATTTT	CASSLGRGTDTQYF
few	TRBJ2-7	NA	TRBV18	TGTGCCAGCTCACCACCGGGCAGCTACGAGCAGTACTTC	CASSPPGSYEQYF
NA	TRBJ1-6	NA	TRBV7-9	TGTTCCAGCAGCTTAGGAGGTTCACCCCTCCACTTT	CSSSLGGSPLHF
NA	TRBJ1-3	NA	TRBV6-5	TGTGCCAGCAGTAACAGGGCGACTGGAAACACCATATATTTT	CASSNRATGNTIYF
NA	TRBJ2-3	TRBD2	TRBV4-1	TGCGCCAGCAGCCAAGAAGGTCTAAGCGGGAGTGTCTACACAGATACGCAGTATTTT	CASSQEGLSGSVYTDTQYF
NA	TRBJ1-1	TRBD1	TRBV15	TGTGCCACCAGCAGAAGGACAGGGACGACTGAAGCTTTCTTT	CATSRRTGTTEAFF
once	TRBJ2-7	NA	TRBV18	TGTGCCAGCTCATCCGACAGCTCCTACGAGCAGTACTTC	CASSSDSSYEQYF
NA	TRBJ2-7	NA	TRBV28	TGTGCCAGCAGTTTACAGGCCTACGAGCAGTACTTC	CASSLQAYEQYF
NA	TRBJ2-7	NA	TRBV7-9	TGTGCCAGCAGCTTTGAGGCCTACGAGCAGTACTTC	CASSFEAYEQYF
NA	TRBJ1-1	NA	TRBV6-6	TGTGCCAGCAGCACCCGGGACATGGCCACTGAAGCTTTCTTT	CASSTRDMATEAFF
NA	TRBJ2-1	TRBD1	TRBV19	TGTGCCAGTAGTATCTGGCAGGGGGCTGTGGAGCAGTTCTTC	CASSIWQGAVEQFF
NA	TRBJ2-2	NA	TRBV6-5	TGTGCCAGCAGTTACAACGGGGACACCGGGGAGCTGTTTTTT	CASSYNGDTGELFF
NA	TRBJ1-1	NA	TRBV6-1	TGTGCCAGCACCCGCCGGCAGGAGGGGACTGAAGCTTTCTTT	CASTRRQEGTEAFF
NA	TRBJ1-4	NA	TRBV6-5	TGTGCCAGCAGTTACTCAAGGACAGTGGTAAAACTGTTTTTT	CASSYSRTVVKLFF
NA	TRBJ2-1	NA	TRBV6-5	TGTGCCAGCACCGGACAGAACAATGAGCAGTTCTTC	CASTGQNNEQFF
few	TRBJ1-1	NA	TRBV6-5	TGTGCCAGCCTGCAGGTGATAGGCACTGAAGCTTTCTTT	CASLQVIGTEAFF
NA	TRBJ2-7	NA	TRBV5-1	TGCGCCAGCAGCTTGTCGGGGAGCTCCTACGAGCAGTACTTC	CASSLSGSSYEQYF
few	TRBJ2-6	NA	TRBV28	TGTGCCAGCAGCGGACGGGGGGCAGCCAACGTCCTGACTTTC	CASSGRGAANVLTF
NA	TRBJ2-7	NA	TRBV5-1	TGCGCCAGCAGCCTGGACACTCAAAGGGGTGCCGAGCAGTACTTC	CASSLDTQRGAEQYF
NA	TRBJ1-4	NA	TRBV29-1	TGCAGCGTTTCGCGGGGTAATGAAAAACTGTTTTTT	CSVSRGNEKLFF
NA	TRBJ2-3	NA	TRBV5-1	TGCGCCAGCAGCTTGGCCCGGGAGATGAGAACAGATACGCAGTATTTT	CASSLAREMRTDTQYF
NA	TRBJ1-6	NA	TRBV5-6	TGTGCCAGCAGCTTGGGACAGACGTTAAATTCACCCCTCCACTTT	CASSLGQTLNSPLHF
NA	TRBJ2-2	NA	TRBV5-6	TGTGCCAGCAGCTCGACAGAAGATCCCACGGGCACCGGGGAGCTGTTTTTT	CASSSTEDPTGTGELFF
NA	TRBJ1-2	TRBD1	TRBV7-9	TGTGCCAGCCCCCGGGGGCCAGGGGGTCCCTATGGCTACACCTTC	CASPRGPGGPYGYTF
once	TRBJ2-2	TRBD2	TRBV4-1	TGCGCCAGCAGCCAAGAGATCAAGTTCGCTAGCGGGAGGGCCGGGGAGCTGTTTTTT	CASSQEIKFASGRAGELFF
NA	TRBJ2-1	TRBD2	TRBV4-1	TGCGCCAGCAGCCCGACTAGCGGAGAATACAATGAGCAGTTCTTC	CASSPTSGEYNEQFF
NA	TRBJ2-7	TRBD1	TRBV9	TGTGCCAGCAGCGTGGGGGACAGGGGCTACGAGCAGTACTTC	CASSVGDRGYEQYF
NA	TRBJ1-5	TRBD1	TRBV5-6	TGTGCCAGCAGCTGGGGGACAGGGGGCAATCAGCCCCAGCATTTT	CASSWGTGGNQPQHF
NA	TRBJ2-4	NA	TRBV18	TGTGCCAGCTCACCACCGTATGAGAGCCCCCTAGCCAAAAACATTCAGTACTTC	CASSPPYESPLAKNIQYF
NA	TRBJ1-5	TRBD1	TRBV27	TGTGCCAGCAGTGGGACAGGCGGCAATCAGCCCCAGCATTTT	CASSGTGGNQPQHF
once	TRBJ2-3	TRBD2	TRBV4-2	TGTGCCAGCAGCCAGGGGACTAGTATCTCAGATACGCAGTATTTT	CASSQGTSISDTQYF
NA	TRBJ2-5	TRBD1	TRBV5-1	TGCGCCAGCAGCCCCCGGGGGACAGGGGTACTCCAAGAGACCCAGTACTTC	CASSPRGTGVLQETQYF
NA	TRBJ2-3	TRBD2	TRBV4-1	TGCGCCAGCAGCCTTCAAGGCAGCGGGAGCCCAGATACGCAGTATTTT	CASSLQGSGSPDTQYF
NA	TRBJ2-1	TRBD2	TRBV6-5	TGTGCCAGCAAACCGGGACTAGCTCACAATGAGCAGTTCTTC	CASKPGLAHNEQFF
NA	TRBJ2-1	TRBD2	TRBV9	TGTGCCAGCTGTAGCGGGAGGGCTCCTTGGAATGAGCAGTTCTTC	CASCSGRAPWNEQFF
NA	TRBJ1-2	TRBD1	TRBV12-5	TGTGCTAGTGGTTTGGCAGACAGGGGTTTTGGCTACACCTTC	CASGLADRGFGYTF
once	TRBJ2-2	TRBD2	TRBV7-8	TGTGCCAGCAGCTTAGTGCTAGCGGGAGTCACCGGGGAGCTGTTTTTT	CASSLVLAGVTGELFF
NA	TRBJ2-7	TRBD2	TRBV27	TGTGCCAGCAGTTTTGGGCTAGCGGGAGATTACGAGCAGTACTTC	CASSFGLAGDYEQYF